This T cell receptor beta chain was observed in a study of blood T cell repertoires in COVID-19. Overall study: T cells, B-cell-depleted T cells, or PBMCs provided the cDNA or gDNA that served as material.

This CDR3 has 15 amino acids. Trimming stripped 5 bases from V and 5 bases from J, with 19 bases between. Germline CDR1 SEHNR, CDR2 FQNEAQ (reference sequence). The repertoire was sequenced with immunoSEQ multiplex PCR; TCRdb's copy has only in-frame clones and lacks some. The sample gives around 160,000 clones, 81% of which show up once; approximately 9.9% is in the top ten. The chain joins TRBV7-9 to TRBJ2-7; tentative D call: TRBD1 (6 bases). The specimen was peripheral blood. The clonotype originates from a man aged 55 to 70 with active or convalescent COVID-19. The CDR3 loop is CASSPYNDRSDEQYF. CDR3 DNA sequence: TGTGCCAGCAGCCCTTACAACGACAGGTCCGACGAGCAGTACTTC. The whole variable domain, remainder taken from reference TRBV7-9 and TRBJ2-7, is DTGVSQNPRHKITKRGQNVTFRCDPISEHNRLYWYRQTLGQGPEFLTYFQNEAQLEKSRLLSDRFSAERPKGSFSTLEIQRTEQGDSAMYLCASSPYNDRSDEQYFGPGTRLTVT.